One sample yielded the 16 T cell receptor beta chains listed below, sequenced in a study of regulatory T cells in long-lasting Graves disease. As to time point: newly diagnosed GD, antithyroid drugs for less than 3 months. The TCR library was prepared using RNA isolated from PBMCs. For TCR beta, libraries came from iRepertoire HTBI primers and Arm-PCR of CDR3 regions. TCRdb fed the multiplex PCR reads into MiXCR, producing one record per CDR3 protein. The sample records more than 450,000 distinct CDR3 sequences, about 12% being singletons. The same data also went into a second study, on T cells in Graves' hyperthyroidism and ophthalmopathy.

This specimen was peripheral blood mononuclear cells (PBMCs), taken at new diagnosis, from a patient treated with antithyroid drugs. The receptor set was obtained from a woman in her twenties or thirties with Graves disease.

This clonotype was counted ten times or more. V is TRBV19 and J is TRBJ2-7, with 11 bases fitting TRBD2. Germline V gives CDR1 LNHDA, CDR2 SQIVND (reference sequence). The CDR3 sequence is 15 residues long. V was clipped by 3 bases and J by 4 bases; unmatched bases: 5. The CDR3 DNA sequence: TGTGCCAGTAGTATCTTAGCGGGAGGGCCATACGAGCAGTACTTC. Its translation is CASSILAGGPYEQYF.

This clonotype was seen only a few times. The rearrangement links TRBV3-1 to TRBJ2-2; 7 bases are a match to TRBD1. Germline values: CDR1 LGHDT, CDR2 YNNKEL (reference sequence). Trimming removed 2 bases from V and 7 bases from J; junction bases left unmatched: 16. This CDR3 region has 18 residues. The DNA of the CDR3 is TGTGCCAGCAGCCAATGGCAGTTGGAGACAGGGCTGGACGGGGAGCTGTTTTTT. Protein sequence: CASSQWQLETGLDGELFF.

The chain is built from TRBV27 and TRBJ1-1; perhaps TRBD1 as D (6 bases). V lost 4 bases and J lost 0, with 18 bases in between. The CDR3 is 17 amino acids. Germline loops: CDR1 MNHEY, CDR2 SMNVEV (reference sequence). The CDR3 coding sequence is TGTGCCAGCAGTTACTCGACAGTTTCAGGGGTGAACACTGAAGCTTTCTTT. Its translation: CASSYSTVSGVNTEAFF.

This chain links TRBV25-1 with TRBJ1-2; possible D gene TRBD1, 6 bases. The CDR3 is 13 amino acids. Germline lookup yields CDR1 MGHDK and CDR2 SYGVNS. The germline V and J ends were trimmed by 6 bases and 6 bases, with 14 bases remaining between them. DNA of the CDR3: TGTGCCAGCAGCCAGGACAGCTATGATGGCTACACCTTC. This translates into CASSQDSYDGYTF.

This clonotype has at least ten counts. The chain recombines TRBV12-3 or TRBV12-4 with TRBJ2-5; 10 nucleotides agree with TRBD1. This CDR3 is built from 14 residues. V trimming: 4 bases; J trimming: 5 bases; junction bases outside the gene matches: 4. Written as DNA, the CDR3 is TGTGCCAGCAGTTCGACAGGGGGCGTTGAGACCCAGTACTTC. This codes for CASSSTGGVETQYF.

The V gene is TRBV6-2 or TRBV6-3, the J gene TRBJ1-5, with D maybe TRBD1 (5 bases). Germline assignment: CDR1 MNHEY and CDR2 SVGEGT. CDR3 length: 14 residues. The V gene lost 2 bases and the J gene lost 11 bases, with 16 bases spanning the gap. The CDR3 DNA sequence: TGTGCCAGCAGTTACCCCCTCCGAGGGGACTCCCAGCATTTT. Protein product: CASSYPLRGDSQHF.

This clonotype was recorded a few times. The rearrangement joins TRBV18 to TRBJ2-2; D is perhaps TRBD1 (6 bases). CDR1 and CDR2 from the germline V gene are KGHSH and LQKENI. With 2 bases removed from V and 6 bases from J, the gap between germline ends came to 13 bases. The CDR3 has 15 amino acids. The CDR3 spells CASSPVRGAAGELFF. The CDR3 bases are TGTGCCAGCTCACCAGTCAGGGGCGCGGCCGGGGAGCTGTTTTTT.

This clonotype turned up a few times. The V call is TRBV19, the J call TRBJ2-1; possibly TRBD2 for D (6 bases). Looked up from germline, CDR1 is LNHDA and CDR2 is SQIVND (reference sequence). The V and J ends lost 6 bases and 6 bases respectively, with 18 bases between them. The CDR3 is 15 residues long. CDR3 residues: CASSPPGVFINEQFF. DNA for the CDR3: TGTGCCAGTAGCCCACCGGGAGTCTTTATCAATGAGCAGTTCTTC.

The chain's CDR3 is CASSSRGGMGIEKLFF. The CDR3 bases are TGCGCCAGCAGCTCACGCGGGGGGATGGGGATTGAAAAACTGTTTTTT. The chain couples TRBV5-1 to TRBJ1-4; D possibly corresponds to TRBD1 (5 bases). The ends were cut back, 3 bases at V and 7 bases at J, with 19 bases in the middle. The CDR3 is made up of 16 amino acids. Germline CDR1 is SGHRS and CDR2 is YFSETQ.

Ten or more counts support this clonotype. This chain's CDR3 is CASSVESLAVSSYNEQFF. CDR3 DNA sequence: TGTGCCAGCAGCGTAGAGAGTCTCGCGGTGAGCTCCTACAATGAGCAGTTCTTC. The genes are TRBV9 and TRBJ2-1, with D hard to call. V gave up 0 bases and J gave up 0 bases, with 16 bases separating them. This CDR3 has 18 residues. The germline V gene has CDR1 SGDLS and CDR2 YYNGEE.

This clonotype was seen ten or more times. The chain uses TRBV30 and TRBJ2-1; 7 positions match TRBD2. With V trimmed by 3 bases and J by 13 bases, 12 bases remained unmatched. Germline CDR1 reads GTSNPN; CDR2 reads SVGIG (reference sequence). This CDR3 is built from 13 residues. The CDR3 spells CAWRWTRGNGQFF. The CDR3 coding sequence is TGTGCCTGGAGGTGGACTAGAGGCAATGGACAGTTCTTC.

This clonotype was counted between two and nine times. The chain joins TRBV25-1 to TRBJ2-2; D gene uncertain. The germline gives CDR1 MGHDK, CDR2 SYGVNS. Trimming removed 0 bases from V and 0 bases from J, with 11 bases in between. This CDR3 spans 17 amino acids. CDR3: CASSEYGRTPNTGELFF. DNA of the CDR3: TGTGCCAGCAGTGAATATGGACGGACCCCGAACACCGGGGAGCTGTTTTTT.

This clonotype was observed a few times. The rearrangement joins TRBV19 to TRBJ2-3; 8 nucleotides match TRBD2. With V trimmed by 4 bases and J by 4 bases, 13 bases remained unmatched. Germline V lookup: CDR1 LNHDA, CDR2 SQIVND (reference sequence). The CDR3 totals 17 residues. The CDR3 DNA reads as TGTGCCAGTAGTACCCTAAGAGGCGGGAGGTACGCAGATACGCAGTATTTT. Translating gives CASSTLRGGRYADTQYF.

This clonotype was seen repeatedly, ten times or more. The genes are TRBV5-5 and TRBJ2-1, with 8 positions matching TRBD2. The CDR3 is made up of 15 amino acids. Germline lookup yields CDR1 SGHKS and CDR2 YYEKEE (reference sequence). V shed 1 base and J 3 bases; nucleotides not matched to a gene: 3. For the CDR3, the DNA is TGTGCCAGCAGCTTGACTAGCGGTTTCTACAATGAGCAGTTCTTC. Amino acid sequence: CASSLTSGFYNEQFF.

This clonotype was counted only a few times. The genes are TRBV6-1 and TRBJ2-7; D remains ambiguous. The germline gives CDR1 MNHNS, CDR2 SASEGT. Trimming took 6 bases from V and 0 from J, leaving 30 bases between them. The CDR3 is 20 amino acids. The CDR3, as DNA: TGTGCCAGCAGCCCGTACGTGAAGGATACTATAACCTCAAGCTCCTACGAGCAGTACTTC. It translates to CASSPYVKDTITSSSYEQYF.

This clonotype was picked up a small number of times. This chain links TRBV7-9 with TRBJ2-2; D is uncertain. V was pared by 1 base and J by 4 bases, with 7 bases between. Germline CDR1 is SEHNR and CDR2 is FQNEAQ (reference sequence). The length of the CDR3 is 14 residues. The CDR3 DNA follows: TGTGCCAGCAGCTTAGGGGGTGCCACCGGGGAGCTGTTTTTT. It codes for CASSLGGATGELFF.